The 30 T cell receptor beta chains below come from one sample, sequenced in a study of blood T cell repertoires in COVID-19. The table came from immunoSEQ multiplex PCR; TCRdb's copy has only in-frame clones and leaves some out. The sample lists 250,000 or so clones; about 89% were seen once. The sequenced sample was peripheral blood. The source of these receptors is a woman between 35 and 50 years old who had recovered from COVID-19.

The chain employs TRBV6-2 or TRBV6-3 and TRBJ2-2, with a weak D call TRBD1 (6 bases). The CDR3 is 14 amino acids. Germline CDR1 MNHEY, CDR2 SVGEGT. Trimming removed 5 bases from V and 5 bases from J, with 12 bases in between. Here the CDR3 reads CASSNRAVTGELFF. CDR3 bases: TGTGCCAGCAGTAACAGGGCGGTAACCGGGGAGCTGTTTTTT.

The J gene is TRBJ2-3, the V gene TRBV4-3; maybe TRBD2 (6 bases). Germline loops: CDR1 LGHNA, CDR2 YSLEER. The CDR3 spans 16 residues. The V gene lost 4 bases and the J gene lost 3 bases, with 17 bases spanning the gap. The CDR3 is CASSRKTGVGTDTQYF. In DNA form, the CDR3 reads TGCGCCAGCAGCCGAAAAACGGGGGTAGGGACAGATACGCAGTATTTT.

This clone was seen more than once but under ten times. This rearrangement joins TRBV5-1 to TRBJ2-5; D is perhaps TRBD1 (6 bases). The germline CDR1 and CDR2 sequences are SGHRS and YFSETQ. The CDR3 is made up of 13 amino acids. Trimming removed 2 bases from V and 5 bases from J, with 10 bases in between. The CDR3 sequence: CASSFQGRETQYF. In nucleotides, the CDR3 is TGCGCCAGCAGCTTCCAGGGGCGGGAGACCCAGTACTTC. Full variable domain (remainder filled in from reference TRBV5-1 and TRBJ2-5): KAGVTQTPRYLIKTRGQQVTLSCSPISGHRSVSWYQQTPGQGLQFLFEYFSETQRNKGNFPGRFSGRQFSNSRSEMNVSTLELGDSALYLCASSFQGRETQYFGPGTRLLVL.

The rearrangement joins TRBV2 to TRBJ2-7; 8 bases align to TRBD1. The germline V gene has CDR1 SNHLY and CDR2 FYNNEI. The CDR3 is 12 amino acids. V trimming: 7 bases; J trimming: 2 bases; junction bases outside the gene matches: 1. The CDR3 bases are TGTGCCAGCAACAGGGGGACCTACGAGCAGTACTTC. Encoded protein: CASNRGTYEQYF.

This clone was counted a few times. CDR3 loop: CASSLSPGDSPLHF. DNA for the CDR3: TGTGCCAGCAGCCTCTCCCCCGGGGATTCACCCCTCCACTTT. The J gene is TRBJ1-6, the V gene TRBV3-1 (or the pseudogene TRBV3-2); D unclear. The CDR3 contains 14 residues. CDR1 LGHDT and CDR2 YNNKEL come from the germline V gene (reference sequence). Trimming shortened V by 4 bases and J by 8 bases, and 12 bases separated the two germline ends.

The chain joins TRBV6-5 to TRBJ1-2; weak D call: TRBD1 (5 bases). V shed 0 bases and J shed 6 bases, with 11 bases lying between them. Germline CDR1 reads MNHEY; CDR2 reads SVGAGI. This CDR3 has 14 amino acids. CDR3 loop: CASSYSGQGDGYTF. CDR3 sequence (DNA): TGTGCCAGCAGTTACTCGGGGCAGGGTGATGGCTACACCTTC.

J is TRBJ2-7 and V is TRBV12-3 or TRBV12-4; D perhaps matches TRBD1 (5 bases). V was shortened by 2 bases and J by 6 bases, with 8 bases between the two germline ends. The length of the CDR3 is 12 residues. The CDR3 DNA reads TGTGCCAGCAGTTTACAGGGAACCGAGCAGTACTTC. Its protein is CASSLQGTEQYF.

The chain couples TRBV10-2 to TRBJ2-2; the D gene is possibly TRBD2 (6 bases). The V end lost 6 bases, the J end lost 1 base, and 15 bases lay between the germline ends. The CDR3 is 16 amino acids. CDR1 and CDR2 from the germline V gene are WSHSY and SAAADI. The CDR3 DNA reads TGCGCCAGCAGGCCGTTGGGGGGAAAGAACACCGGGGAGCTGTTTTTT. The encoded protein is CASRPLGGKNTGELFF.

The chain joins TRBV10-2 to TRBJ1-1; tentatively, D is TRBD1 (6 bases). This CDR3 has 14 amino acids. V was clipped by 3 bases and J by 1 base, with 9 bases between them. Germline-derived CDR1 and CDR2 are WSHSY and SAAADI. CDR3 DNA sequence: TGCGCCAGCAGTGACTACAGGGCGAACACTGAAGCTTTCTTT. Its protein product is CASSDYRANTEAFF.

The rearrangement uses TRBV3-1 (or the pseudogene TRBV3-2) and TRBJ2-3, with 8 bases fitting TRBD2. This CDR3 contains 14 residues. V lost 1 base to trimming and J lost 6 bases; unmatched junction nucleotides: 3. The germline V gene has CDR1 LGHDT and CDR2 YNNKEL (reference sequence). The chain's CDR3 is CASSQGASGDTQYF. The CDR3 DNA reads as TGTGCCAGCAGCCAAGGGGCTAGCGGGGATACGCAGTATTTT.

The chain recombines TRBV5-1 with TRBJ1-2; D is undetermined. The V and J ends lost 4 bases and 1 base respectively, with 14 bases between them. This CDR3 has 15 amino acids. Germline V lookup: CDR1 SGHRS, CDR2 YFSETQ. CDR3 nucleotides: TGCGCCAGCAGCCCGGTCGGGGAAGTTAACTATGGCTACACCTTC. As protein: CASSPVGEVNYGYTF.

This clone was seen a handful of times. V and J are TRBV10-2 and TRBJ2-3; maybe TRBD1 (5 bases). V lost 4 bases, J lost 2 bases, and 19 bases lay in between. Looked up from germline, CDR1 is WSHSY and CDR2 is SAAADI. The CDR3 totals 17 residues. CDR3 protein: CASSGPTGSSTTDTQYF. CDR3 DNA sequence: TGCGCCAGCAGTGGCCCCACAGGTTCTTCCACCACAGATACGCAGTATTTT.

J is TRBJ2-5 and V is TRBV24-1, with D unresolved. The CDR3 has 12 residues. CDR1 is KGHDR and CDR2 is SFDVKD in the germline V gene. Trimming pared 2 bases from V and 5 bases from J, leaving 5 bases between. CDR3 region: CATSDSGETQYF. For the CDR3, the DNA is TGTGCCACCAGTGATTCCGGGGAGACCCAGTACTTC.

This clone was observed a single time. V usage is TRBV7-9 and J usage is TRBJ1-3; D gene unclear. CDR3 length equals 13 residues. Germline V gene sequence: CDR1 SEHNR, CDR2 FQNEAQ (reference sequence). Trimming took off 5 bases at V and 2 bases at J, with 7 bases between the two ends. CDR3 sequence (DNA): TGTGCCAGCAGCGTGAGTGCTGGAAACACCATATATTTT. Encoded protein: CASSVSAGNTIYF.

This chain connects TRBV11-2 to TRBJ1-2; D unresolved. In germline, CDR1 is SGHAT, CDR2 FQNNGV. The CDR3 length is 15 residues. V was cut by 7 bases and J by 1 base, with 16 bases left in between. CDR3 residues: CASMPRRRSNYGYTF. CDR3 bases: TGTGCCAGCATGCCGAGGAGGCGCAGTAACTATGGCTACACCTTC. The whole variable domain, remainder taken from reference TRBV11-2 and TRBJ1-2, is EAGVAQSPRYKIIEKRQSVAFWCNPISGHATLYWYQQILGQGPKLLIQFQNNGVVDDSQLPKDRFSAERLKGVDSTLKIQPAKLEDSAVYLCASMPRRRSNYGYTFGSGTRLTVV.

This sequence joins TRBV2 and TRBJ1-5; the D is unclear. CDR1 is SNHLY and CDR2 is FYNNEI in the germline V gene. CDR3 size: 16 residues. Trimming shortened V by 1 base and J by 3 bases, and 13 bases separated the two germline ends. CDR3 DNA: TGTGCCAGCAGTGAAGTCGGGAAGGGTCCCAATCAGCCCCAGCATTTT. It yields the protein CASSEVGKGPNQPQHF.

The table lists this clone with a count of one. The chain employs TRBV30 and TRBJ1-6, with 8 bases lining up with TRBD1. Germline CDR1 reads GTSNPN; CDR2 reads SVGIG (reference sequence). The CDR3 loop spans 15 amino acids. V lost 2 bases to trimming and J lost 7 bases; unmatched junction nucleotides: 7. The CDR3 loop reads CAWSPPDRENSPLHF. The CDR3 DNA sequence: TGTGCCTGGAGTCCCCCGGACAGGGAGAATTCACCCCTCCACTTT.

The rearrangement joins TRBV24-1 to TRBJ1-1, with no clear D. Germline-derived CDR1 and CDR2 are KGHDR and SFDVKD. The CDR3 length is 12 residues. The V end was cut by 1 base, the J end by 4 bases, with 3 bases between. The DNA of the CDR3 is TGTGCCACCAGTGATTTCGGCACTGAAGCTTTCTTT. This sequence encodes CATSDFGTEAFF.

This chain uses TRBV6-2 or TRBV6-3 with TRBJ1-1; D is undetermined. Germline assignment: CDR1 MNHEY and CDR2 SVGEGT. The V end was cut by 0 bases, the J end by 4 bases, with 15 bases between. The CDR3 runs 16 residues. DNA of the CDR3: TGTGCCAGCAGTTACTCGAGGAGGGTACGGAGCACTGAAGCTTTCTTT. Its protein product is CASSYSRRVRSTEAFF.

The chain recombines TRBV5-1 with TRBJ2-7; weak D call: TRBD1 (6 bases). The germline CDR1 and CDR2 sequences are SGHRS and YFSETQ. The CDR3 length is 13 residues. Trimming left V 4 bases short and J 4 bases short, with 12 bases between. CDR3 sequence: CASSPGTPYEQYF. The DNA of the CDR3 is TGCGCCAGCAGCCCCGGGACACCTTACGAGCAGTACTTC.

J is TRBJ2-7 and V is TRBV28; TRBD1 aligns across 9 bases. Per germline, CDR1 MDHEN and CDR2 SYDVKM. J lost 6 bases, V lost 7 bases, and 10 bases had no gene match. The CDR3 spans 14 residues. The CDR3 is CASNRPGQGGEQYF. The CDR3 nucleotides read TGTGCCAGCAACCGACCGGGACAGGGTGGCGAGCAGTACTTC.

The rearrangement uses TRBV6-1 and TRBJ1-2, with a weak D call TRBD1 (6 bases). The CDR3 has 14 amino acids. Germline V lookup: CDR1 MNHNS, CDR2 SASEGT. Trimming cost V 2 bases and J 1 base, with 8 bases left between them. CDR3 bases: TGTGCCAGCAGTGAAAACAGGGATAACTATGGCTACACCTTC. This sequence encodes CASSENRDNYGYTF.

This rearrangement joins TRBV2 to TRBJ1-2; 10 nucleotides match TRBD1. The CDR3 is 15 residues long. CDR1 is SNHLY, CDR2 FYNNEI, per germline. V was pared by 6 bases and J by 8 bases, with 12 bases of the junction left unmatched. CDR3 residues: CASRQSDRGLRGYTF. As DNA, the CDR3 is TGTGCCAGCAGGCAATCCGACAGGGGGCTTAGAGGCTACACCTTC.

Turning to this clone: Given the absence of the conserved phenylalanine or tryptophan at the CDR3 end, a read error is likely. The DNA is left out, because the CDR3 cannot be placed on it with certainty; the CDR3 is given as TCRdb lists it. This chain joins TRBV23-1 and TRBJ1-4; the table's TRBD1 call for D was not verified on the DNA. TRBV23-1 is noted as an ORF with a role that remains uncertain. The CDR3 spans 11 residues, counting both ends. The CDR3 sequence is CASSTGQGAIT.

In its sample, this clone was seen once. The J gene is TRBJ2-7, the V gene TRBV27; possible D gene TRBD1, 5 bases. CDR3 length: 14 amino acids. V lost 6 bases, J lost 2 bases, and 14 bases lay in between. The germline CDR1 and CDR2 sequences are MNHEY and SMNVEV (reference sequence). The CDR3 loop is CASRFWTDTYEQYF. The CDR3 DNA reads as TGTGCCAGCAGATTCTGGACGGACACCTACGAGCAGTACTTC.

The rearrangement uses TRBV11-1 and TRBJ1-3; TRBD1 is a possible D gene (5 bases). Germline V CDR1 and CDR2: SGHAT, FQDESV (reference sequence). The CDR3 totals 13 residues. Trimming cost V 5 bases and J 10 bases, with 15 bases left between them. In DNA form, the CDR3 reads TGTGCCAGCAGCGCCCCCGGGACTTGGACCATATATTTT. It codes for CASSAPGTWTIYF.

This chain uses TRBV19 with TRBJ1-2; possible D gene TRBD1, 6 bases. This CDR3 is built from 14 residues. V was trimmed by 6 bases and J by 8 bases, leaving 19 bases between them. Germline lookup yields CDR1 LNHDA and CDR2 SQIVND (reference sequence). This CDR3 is CASSNGQLRGGYTF. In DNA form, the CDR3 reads TGTGCCAGTAGCAACGGACAGTTGAGGGGGGGCTACACCTTC.

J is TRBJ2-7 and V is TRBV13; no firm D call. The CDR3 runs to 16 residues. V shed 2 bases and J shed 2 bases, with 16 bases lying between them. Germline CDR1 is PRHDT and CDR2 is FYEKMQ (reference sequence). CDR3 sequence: CASSLRHHHPTYEQYF. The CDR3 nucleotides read TGTGCCAGCAGCTTACGCCACCACCACCCTACCTACGAGCAGTACTTC. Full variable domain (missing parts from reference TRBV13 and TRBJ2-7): AAGVIQSPRHLIKEKRETATLKCYPIPRHDTVYWYQQGPGQDPQFLISFYEKMQSDKGSIPDRFSAQQFSDYHSELNMSSLELGDSALYFCASSLRHHHPTYEQYFGPGTRLTVT.

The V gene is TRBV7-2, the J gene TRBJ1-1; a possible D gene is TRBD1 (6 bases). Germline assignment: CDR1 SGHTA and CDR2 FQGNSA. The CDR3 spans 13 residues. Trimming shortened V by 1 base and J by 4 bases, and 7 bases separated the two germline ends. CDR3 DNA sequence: TGTGCCAGCAGCTTAGACAGGGTCACTGAAGCTTTCTTT. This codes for CASSLDRVTEAFF.

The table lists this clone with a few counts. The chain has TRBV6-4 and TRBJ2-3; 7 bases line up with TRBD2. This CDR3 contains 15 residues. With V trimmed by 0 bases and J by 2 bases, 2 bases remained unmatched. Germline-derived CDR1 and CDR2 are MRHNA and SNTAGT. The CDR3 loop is CASSDSAGTTDTQYF. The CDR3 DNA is TGTGCCAGCAGTGACTCAGCGGGGACCACAGATACGCAGTATTTT.